This T cell receptor beta chain was documented in a study of cytomegalovirus exposure and HLA in healthy donors. Findings of the study overall: With DRB1 most and HLA-C fewest, TCR association rates differed between HLA loci in a later analysis.

Germline values: CDR1 SGDLS, CDR2 YYNGEE. The CDR3 length is 16 residues. With 0 bases removed from V and 1 base from J, the gap between germline ends came to 11 bases. To note about this clone: Antigen specificity is unknown.

The PCR was carried out with 60 Vbeta primers and 13 Jbeta primers. Produced via immunoSEQ multiplex PCR; TCRdb's table is partial and in-frame only. The sample lists some 200,000 clones, approximately 88% occurring once. The genes are TRBV9 and TRBJ1-3; a weak D match, TRBD1 (6 bases). This sequence was found in a boy aged 2-15 years in good health and CMV-seronegative. The sample consisted of PBMCs. The CDR3 DNA sequence: TGTGCCAGCAGCGTAGAGAGGACAGCATCTGGAAACACCATATATTTT. Translated: CASSVERTASGNTIYF.